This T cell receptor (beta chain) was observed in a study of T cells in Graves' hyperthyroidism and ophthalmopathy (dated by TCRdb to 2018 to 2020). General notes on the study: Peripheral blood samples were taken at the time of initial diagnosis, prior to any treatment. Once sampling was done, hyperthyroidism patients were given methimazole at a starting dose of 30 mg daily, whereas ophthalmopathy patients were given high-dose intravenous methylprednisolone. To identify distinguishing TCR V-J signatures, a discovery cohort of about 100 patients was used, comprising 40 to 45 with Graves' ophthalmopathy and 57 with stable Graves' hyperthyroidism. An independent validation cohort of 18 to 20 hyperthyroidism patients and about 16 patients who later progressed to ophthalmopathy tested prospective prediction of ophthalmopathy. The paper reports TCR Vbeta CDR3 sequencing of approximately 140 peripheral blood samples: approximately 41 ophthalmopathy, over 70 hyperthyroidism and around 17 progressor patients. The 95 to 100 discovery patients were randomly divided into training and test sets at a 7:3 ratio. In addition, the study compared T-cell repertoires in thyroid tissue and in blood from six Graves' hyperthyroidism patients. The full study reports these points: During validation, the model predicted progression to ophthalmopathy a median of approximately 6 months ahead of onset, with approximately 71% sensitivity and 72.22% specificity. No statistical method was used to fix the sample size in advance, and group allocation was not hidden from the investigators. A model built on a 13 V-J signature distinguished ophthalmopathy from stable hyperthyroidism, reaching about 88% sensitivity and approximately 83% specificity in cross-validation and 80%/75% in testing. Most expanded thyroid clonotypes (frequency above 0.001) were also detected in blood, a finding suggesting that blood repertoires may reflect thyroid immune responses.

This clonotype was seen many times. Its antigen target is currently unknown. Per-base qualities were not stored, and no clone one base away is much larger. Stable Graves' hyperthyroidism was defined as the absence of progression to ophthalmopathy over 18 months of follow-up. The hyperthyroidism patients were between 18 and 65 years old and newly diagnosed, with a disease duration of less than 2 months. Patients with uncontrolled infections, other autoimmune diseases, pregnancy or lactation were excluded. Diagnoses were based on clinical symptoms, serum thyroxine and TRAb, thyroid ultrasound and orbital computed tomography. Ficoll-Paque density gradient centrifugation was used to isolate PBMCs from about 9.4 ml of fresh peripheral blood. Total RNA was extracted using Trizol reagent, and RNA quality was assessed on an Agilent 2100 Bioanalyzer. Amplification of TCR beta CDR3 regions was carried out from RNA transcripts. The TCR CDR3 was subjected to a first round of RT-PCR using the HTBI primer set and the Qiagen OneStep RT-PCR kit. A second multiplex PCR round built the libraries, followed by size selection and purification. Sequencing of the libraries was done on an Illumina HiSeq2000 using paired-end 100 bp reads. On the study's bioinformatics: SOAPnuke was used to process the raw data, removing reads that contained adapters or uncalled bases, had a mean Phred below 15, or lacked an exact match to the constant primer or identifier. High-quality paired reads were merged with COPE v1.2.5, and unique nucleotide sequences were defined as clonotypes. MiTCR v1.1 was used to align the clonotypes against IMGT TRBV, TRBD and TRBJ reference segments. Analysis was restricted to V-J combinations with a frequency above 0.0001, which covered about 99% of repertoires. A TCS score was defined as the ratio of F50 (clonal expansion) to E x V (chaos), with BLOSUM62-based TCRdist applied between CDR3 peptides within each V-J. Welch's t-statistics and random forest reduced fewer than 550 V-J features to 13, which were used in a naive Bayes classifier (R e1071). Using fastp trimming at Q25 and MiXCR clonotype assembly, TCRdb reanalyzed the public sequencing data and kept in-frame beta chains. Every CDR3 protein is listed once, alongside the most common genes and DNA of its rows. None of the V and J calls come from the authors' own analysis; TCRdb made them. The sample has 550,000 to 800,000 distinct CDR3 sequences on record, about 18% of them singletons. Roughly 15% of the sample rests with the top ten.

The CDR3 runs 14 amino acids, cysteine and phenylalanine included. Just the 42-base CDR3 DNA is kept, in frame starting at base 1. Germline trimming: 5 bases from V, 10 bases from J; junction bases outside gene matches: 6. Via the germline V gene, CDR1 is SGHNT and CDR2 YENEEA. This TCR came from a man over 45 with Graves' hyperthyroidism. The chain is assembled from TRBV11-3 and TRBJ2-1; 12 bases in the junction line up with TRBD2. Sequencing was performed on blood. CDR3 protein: CASSPSGRAVEQFF. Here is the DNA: TGTGCCAGCAGCCCTAGCGGGAGGGCCGTAGAGCAGTTCTTC.